A single sample gave rise to the 14 T cell receptor beta chains below, sequenced in a study of shared clonotypes between healthy human individuals. The method was immunoSEQ multiplex PCR; TCRdb's version includes in-frame clones alone and lacks a portion of them. The repertoire includes more than 550,000 clones, 72% of them detected once, and over 1.5% sits in the top ten. The sequenced sample was memory CD4+ T cells sorted from blood. Noted subset: CD45RA-negative fraction. The receptors shown here come from a young woman in good health.

The sample holds a few counts of this clone. The genes are TRBV10-1 and TRBJ2-7; D perhaps matches TRBD2 (5 bases). Germline V gene sequence: CDR1 WNHNN, CDR2 SYGVQD (reference sequence). The CDR3 spans 14 residues. V was trimmed by 2 bases and J by 1 base, leaving 9 bases between them. The DNA for the CDR3 is TGCGCCAGCAGTGAGAACAGACTATCCTACGAGCAGTACTTC. Protein: CASSENRLSYEQYF.

The chain uses TRBV5-1 and TRBJ2-7, with TRBD2 matching 11 bases. Per the germline V gene, CDR1 is SGHRS and CDR2 is YFSETQ. This CDR3 is 18 amino acids long. Losses at the gene ends were 3 bases for V and 1 base for J; bases not matched to a gene: 12. In DNA form, the CDR3 reads TGCGCCAGCAGCTCGGATACGACTAGCGGGGCAAAATCCTACGAGCAGTACTTC. This codes for CASSSDTTSGAKSYEQYF.

The rearrangement uses TRBV7-8 and TRBJ2-1, with no clear D. This CDR3 has 15 amino acids. Trimming pared 2 bases from V and 6 bases from J, leaving 14 bases between. Looked up from germline, CDR1 is SGHVS and CDR2 is FQNEAQ. The CDR3 sequence is CASSLYQRFGNEQFF. DNA of the CDR3: TGTGCCAGCAGCTTATACCAGAGGTTTGGCAATGAGCAGTTCTTC.

V gene TRBV10-3 combines with J gene TRBJ2-5; 7 nucleotides match TRBD2. V dropped 4 bases and J dropped 3; count of bases not matched to a gene: 5. In germline, CDR1 is ENHRY, CDR2 SYGVKD. The CDR3 is 14 residues long. In DNA, the CDR3 is TGTGCCATCAGTGGGGGGGGTTTGGAAGAGACCCAGTACTTC. This translates into CAISGGGLEETQYF.

This clone was detected only once. The V gene is TRBV27, the J gene TRBJ1-5; tentative D call: TRBD1 (6 bases). The germline gives CDR1 MNHEY, CDR2 SMNVEV (reference sequence). V was cut by 5 bases and J by 8 bases, with 16 bases left in between. This CDR3 has 14 residues. DNA of the CDR3: TGTGCCAGCAGTGGGAGGGGGGCTAGGAAGCCCCAGCATTTT. Amino acid sequence: CASSGRGARKPQHF.

This clone came up a few times. The chain employs TRBV30 and TRBJ2-1; no firm D call. The CDR3 covers 14 residues. Per the germline V gene, CDR1 is GTSNPN and CDR2 is SVGIG (reference sequence). The V gene lost 2 bases and the J gene lost 2 bases, with 10 bases spanning the gap. The CDR3 DNA reads as TGTGCCTGGAGTTCAGGAGTTGCCTACAATGAGCAGTTCTTC. It is translated as CAWSSGVAYNEQFF. Full variable domain (remainder filled in from reference TRBV30 and TRBJ2-1): SQTIHQWPATLVQPVGSPLSLECTVEGTSNPNLYWYRQAAGRGLQLLFYSVGIGQISSEVPQNLSASRPQDRQFILSSKKLLLSDSGFYLCAWSSGVAYNEQFFGPGTRLTVL.

This chain joins TRBV30 and TRBJ2-4; unclear D gene. Deletions cut 3 bases from V and 0 bases from J, with 9 bases between. The CDR3 is 14 amino acids. CDR1 GTSNPN and CDR2 SVGIG come from the germline V gene (reference sequence). The CDR3 DNA follows: TGTGCCTGGAGGGATAACGGAGCCAAAAACATTCAGTACTTC. The encoded protein is CAWRDNGAKNIQYF.

This chain connects TRBV7-9 to TRBJ2-2, with 8 bases matching TRBD1. Germline CDR1 reads SEHNR; CDR2 reads FQNEAQ (reference sequence). The V and J ends lost 3 bases and 2 bases, in that order; junction bases with no gene match: 8. This CDR3 has 17 residues. The CDR3 DNA sequence: TGTGCCAGCAGCTTCCGGAGGGGGACAGGCAACACCGGGGAGCTGTTTTTT. Translated: CASSFRRGTGNTGELFF.

Here the CDR3 DNA reads TGTGCCAGCAGCCCCCGACTAGCGGGAGGTTGGACCGGGGAGCTGTTTTTT. It is translated as CASSPRLAGGWTGELFF. The chain couples TRBV9 to TRBJ2-2; the match to TRBD2 covers 13 bases. The CDR3 covers 17 residues. Germline trimming cut 4 bases from V and 5 bases from J; bases unmatched to any gene: 8. The V gene's germline CDR1 is SGDLS and CDR2 YYNGEE.

The chain carries TRBV5-1 and TRBJ1-1, with 10 positions matching TRBD1. Germline CDR1 reads SGHRS; CDR2 reads YFSETQ. The CDR3 runs 15 residues. Unmatched junction bases numbered 7, after V lost 8 bases and J lost 0 bases. The CDR3 is CASKRTGGLNTEAFF. For the CDR3, the DNA is TGCGCCAGTAAGCGGACAGGGGGGTTGAACACTGAAGCTTTCTTT.

In regard to this clone: The same CDR3 can be traced to other DNA sequences in this sample. This rearrangement joins TRBV5-1 to TRBJ2-1, with 13 bases identical to TRBD2. V lost 5 bases, J lost 4 bases, and 0 bases stayed unmatched. The V gene's germline CDR1 is SGHRS and CDR2 YFSETQ. The CDR3 totals 14 residues. The CDR3 coding sequence is TGCGCCAGCAGGACTAGCGGGGGGTACAATGAGCAGTTCTTC. This sequence encodes CASRTSGGYNEQFF.

The CDR3 nucleotides are TGTGCCAGCAGTCTTCGGTGGGGACCGATGAACACCGGGGAGCTGTTTTTT. It codes for CASSLRWGPMNTGELFF. The chain couples TRBV27 to TRBJ2-2, with D perhaps given as TRBD1 or TRBD2 (5 bases each). The germline gives CDR1 MNHEY, CDR2 SMNVEV (reference sequence). The CDR3 contains 17 residues. The V end was cut by 5 bases, the J end by 1 base, with 17 bases between.

This clone was seen a handful of times. This rearrangement joins TRBV5-1 to TRBJ1-2; 9 bases are a match to TRBD1. The germline V gene has CDR1 SGHRS and CDR2 YFSETQ. The CDR3 is 15 residues long. The ends lost 4 bases at V and 0 bases at J; junction bases unmatched: 4. DNA of the CDR3: TGCGCCAGCAGCATCGGACAGGGGTCTAACTATGGCTACACCTTC. Its translation: CASSIGQGSNYGYTF.

The table lists this clone with many counts. The chain combines TRBV30 with TRBJ1-2; no firm D call. The CDR3 extends over 12 amino acids. V shed 3 bases and J shed 5 bases, with 10 bases lying between them. The germline gives CDR1 GTSNPN, CDR2 SVGIG (reference sequence). Here the CDR3 DNA reads TGTGCCTGGAGGTCGGAGAGTTATGGCTACACCTTC. Its translation: CAWRSESYGYTF.